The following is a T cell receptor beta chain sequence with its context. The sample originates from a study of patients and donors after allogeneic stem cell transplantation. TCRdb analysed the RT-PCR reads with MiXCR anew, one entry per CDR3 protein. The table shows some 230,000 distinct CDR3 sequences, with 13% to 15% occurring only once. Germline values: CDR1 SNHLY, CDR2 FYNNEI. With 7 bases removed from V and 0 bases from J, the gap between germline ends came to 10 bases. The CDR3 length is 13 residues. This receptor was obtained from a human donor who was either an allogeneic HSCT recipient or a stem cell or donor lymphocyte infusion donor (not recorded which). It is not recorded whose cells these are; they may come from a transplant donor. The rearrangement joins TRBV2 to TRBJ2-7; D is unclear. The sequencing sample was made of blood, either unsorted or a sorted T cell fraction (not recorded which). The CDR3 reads CASKGFSSYEQYF. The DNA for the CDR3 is TGTGCCAGCAAAGGGTTTAGCTCCTACGAGCAGTACTTC.